This TCR beta chain was recorded in a study of Ad26.COV2.S vaccination and SARS-CoV-2 variants. As to treatment: around 19 received Ad26.COV2.S at low or high dose, single or two shots; five or six received placebo; per-sample allocation not given. All samples were drawn on day 63, counting from the first vaccine or placebo injection. The CDR3 extends over 15 amino acids. V was cut by 1 base and J by 4 bases, with 13 bases left in between. Per germline, CDR1 MNHEY and CDR2 SMNVEV (reference sequence). TCRdb's copy holds only in-frame clones and misses some; the assay was immunoSEQ multiplex PCR. The data show some 240,000 clones, approximately 88% seen once.

The sample in question was peripheral blood, obtained in a trial of Ad26.COV2.S vaccine versus placebo. The rearrangement joins TRBV27 to TRBJ2-5, with D perhaps matching TRBD2 (7 bases). The TCR was taken from a person aged 18 to 59 who received the Ad26.COV2.S COVID-19 vaccine or a placebo. This chain's CDR3 is CASSLWRGRGETQYF. Here the CDR3 DNA reads TGTGCCAGCAGTTTATGGCGGGGGCGAGGAGAGACCCAGTACTTC.